In its sample, the clone carrying this T cell receptor (beta chain) was seen many times. Its antigen is undetermined. Noted time point: patch test 3, about 24 weeks after DPC sensitization. The treatment here: therapeutic diphenylcyclopropenone sensitization with weekly scalp DPC. Blood sampling occurred before each patch-test application. In the source study's methods: A typical sample had 93,000 or so TCRs, with roughly 23,224 to 690,600 overall. A single record per CDR3 protein comes from TCRdb applying MiXCR to the RACE reads. TCRdb, not the authors, supplied the V and J calls. The sample records approximately 86,000 distinct CDR3 sequences, 11% being singletons. These data come from a study of human T cells and chemical hapten exposure. The wider study: Patch tests delivered 0.01% DPC to the upper back and were evaluated at 6 days.

Study conclusions and caveats: Expanded TCRs formed significantly more large CDR3 similarity clusters than controls.

Trimming cost V 0 bases and J 2 bases, with 10 bases left between them. The germline CDR1 and CDR2 sequences are DFQATT and SNEGSKA (reference sequence). The CDR3 has 14 residues. The sequence was collected from a woman aged 25 to 39 with alopecia areata. Some clones in this sample may be carry-over from other donors' samples. Sequenced material: whole blood, taken in connection with sensitization to the hapten diphenylcyclopropenone (DPC). The rearrangement links TRBV20-1 to TRBJ1-2; possible D gene TRBD1, 6 bases. CDR3 bases: TGCAGTGCTAGAGAAACAGGGAGGAACTATGGCTACACCTTC. Protein: CSARETGRNYGYTF.